Sequencing of this T cell receptor (beta chain) was carried out in a study of shared clonotypes between healthy human individuals. Assay: immunoSEQ multiplex PCR; the TCRdb copy retains only in-frame clones and omits some. Of about a million clones in the sample, roughly 80% were seen once. The V end was cut by 2 bases, the J end by 4 bases, with 13 bases between. This CDR3 is 15 amino acids long. CDR1 and CDR2 (germline): MNHEY, SVGAGI. The table lists this clone with a few counts. V is TRBV6-5 and J is TRBJ2-3; D is ambiguous. The TCR comes from a man aged 18 to 29 in good health. Some clones in this sample may be carry-over from other donors' samples. The source material was memory CD4+ T cells from PBMCs. Subset here: CD45RA-negative fraction. The CDR3 loop is CASSYQKQSSDTQYF. CDR3 nucleotide sequence: TGTGCCAGCAGTTACCAGAAGCAGTCTTCAGATACGCAGTATTTT.